This T cell receptor (beta chain) was retrieved from a study of molecular identifiers for immune sequencing clone quantification. Concerning this clonotype: Its specificity is not known. A much more abundant neighbour one base away suggests this may be a read error.

Study results and limitations: Underestimation of highly expanded clone sizes could arise where identical TCR molecules share a barcode.

TCRdb independently ran MiXCR on the PCR reads; one entry per CDR3 protein. The sample has about 500,000 distinct CDR3 sequences, roughly 26% seen once; the top ten hold around 0.76%. With 8 bases removed from V and 0 bases from J, the gap between germline ends came to 18 bases. The germline V gene has CDR1 SGHTA and CDR2 FQGNSA. This CDR3 spans 16 amino acids. This chain joins TRBV7-2 and TRBJ2-3, with D maybe TRBD2 (6 bases). Source material: naive CD8+ T cells from blood, with Jurkat cell RNA spiked in. Described subset: FACS-sorted CD8+CD4-CCR7+CD45RA+ naive T cells. The source of this sequence is a human donor in good health. Some libraries in this study had Jurkat cell RNA spiked in. The CDR3 DNA reads as TGTGCCAGCCGCCCGTTCAGGGACTCTAGCACAGATACGCAGTATTTT. Translating gives CASRPFRDSSTDTQYF.